This T cell receptor beta chain was identified during a study of OX40 agonist ivuxolimab in advanced cancers. Regarding the complete study: Ivuxolimab was a fully human IgG2 agonistic monoclonal antibody targeting the costimulatory receptor OX40 (CD134). Intravenous ivuxolimab was administered to patients every 2 weeks at six dose levels: 0.01, 0.1, 0.3, 1.5, 3 and 10 mg/kg. Among the roughly 50 dose-escalation patients, 19 had hepatocellular carcinoma, 15 melanoma, 9 renal cell carcinoma and 9 head and neck cancer. A male proportion of roughly 80% and a mean age of 60 years, ranging from roughly 23 to 79, were recorded for the dose-escalation cohort. Patients were allowed to have had prior anti-PD-1, anti-PD-L1 or anti-CTLA-4 therapy, and 40% of the dose-escalation patients had previously received checkpoint inhibitors. Three dose-escalation patients achieved partial responses, one with hepatocellular carcinoma and two with cutaneous melanoma. Peripheral TCRbeta sequencing was intended to test whether TCR sequence diversity was altered and clonal T-cell expansion was caused by ivuxolimab. The paper reports the monotherapy dose-escalation portion (N of about 52 patients) of the phase I ivuxolimab trial. Overall study outcomes, separate from this receptor: In the 0.1-3.0 mg/kg groups, partial responders had among the lowest normalized peripheral clonal expansion, particularly in CD8+ T cells. After ivuxolimab, expanded clones were on average more numerous among CD8+ T cells than among CD4+ T cells. At doses from 0.1 to 3.0 mg/kg, clonal expansion was seen in both CD4+ and CD8+ blood T cells between baseline and week 6. Which antigens the clonally expanded peripheral T cells were specific for was not determined. Low levels of normalized T-cell clonal expansion were also seen in some patients who did not respond.

A distance of 13 bases separates the germline ends of V and J, which lose 5 bases and 2 bases respectively. CDR3 length: 13 amino acids, cysteine to phenylalanine. Only the CDR3 portion is preserved as DNA: 39 bases, with reading frame beginning at the first base. Looking up the germline V gene yields CDR1 SQVTM and CDR2 ANQGSEA. Patients with a history of autoimmune disease or receiving systemic immunosuppression were excluded from the trial. Peripheral blood for TCR sequencing was collected from all dose cohorts at baseline, on cycle 4 day 1, and on cycle 7 day 1. The samples were drawn from a first-in-human, open-label, multicenter phase I dose-escalation trial of ivuxolimab. Adults with locally advanced or metastatic melanoma, renal cell carcinoma, hepatocellular carcinoma or head and neck squamous cell carcinoma were enrolled in the trial. CD4+ and CD8+ T cells were sorted separately from peripheral blood before TCR sequencing.

Comments on this clone: Its specific antigen is unknown. No qualities accompany the bases; no much larger clone lies one base away.

Genomic DNA was extracted from sorted cells for sequencing of the TCRbeta CDR3 region. TCRbeta CDR3 regions were sequenced using the immunoSEQ Assay. Entries here come from immuneACCESS through TCRdb and include only in-frame sequences with V and J called. Some clones fail to appear in such tables; in the studies checked, an unresolved V gene covers under half of the shortfall, and the cause of the remainder is unknown. The sample records about 21,000 clones, 70% to 90% of which are singletons. The top ten clonotypes cover under 20% of the sample. The chain employs TRBV29-1 and TRBJ2-7; the D gene is perhaps TRBD2, on 6 matching bases. The sequences come from CD4+ or CD8+ T cells sorted from blood, collected in a trial of the OX40 agonist ivuxolimab. The receptor was derived from an adult with an advanced solid tumor such as melanoma, head and neck, liver or kidney cancer. The CDR3 protein: CSVHGGKAYEQYF. The nucleotides read TGCAGCGTTCACGGGGGTAAGGCCTACGAGCAGTACTTC.